This T cell receptor (beta chain) was sequenced in a study of identical twins. This clonotype occurred many times. The germline gives CDR1 SQVTM, CDR2 ANQGSEA. The CDR3 extends over 11 amino acids. The V and J ends lost 4 bases and 5 bases respectively, with 7 bases between them. TCRdb re-called the 5' RACE reads through MiXCR, storing one row per CDR3 protein. This sample has a few hundred thousand distinct CDR3 sequences; just under 10% occur once, and the top ten carry approximately 3%. These same data were also listed under a study on yellow fever vaccine responses in identical twins.

This receptor was obtained from a woman younger than 30 in good health. The chain links TRBV29-1 to TRBJ2-3; D unresolved. The sample comprised PBMCs. CDR3 region: CSVGGQDTQYF. DNA for the CDR3: TGCAGCGTTGGAGGCCAAGATACGCAGTATTTT.